The sequence of this T cell receptor beta chain was determined in a study of OX40 agonist ivuxolimab in advanced cancers. Sequencing used immunoSEQ multiplex PCR; TCRdb keeps in-frame clones, though not all of them. Of more than 55,000 clones listed, 88% are singletons. In germline, CDR1 is SGDLS, CDR2 YYNGEE. Losses at the gene ends were 3 bases for V and 4 bases for J; bases not matched to a gene: 14. This CDR3 region has 17 residues. The rearrangement links TRBV9 to TRBJ2-7; 9 nucleotides agree with TRBD2. The TCR sequence derives from an adult with an advanced solid tumor such as melanoma, head and neck, liver or kidney cancer. Here the sequenced sample was CD4+ or CD8+ T cells sorted from blood, taken in a trial of the OX40 agonist ivuxolimab. Here the CDR3 DNA reads TGTGCCAGCAGCGCAGGGGAAATGGGACTAGCAGCGTACGAGCAGTACTTC. It codes for CASSAGEMGLAAYEQYF.